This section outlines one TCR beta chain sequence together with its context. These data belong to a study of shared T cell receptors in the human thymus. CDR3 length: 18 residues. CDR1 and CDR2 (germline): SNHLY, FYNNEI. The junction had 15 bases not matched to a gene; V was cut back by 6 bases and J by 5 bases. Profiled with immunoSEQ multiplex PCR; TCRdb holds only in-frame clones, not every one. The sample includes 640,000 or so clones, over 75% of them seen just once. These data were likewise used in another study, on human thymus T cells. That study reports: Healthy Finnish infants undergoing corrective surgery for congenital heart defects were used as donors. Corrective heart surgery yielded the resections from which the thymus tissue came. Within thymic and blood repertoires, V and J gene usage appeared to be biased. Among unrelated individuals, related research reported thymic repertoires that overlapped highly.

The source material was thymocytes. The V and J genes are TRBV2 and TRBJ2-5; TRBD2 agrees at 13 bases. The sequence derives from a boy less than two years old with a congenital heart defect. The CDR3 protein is CASSTAERTSGSSETQYF. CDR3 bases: TGTGCCAGCAGCACCGCCGAACGGACTAGCGGGAGTTCGGAGACCCAGTACTTC.